This TCR beta chain is from a study of cytotoxic CD8 clonotypes in ibrutinib-treated CLL. V lost 2 bases, J lost 2 bases, and 8 bases stayed unmatched. Germline values: CDR1 MGHDK, CDR2 SYGVNS. The CDR3 contains 17 residues. As regards this clone: Its antigen remains unknown.

Points from the study as a whole: Baseline clonality was higher than in age-matched healthy donors and moved in step with circulating CD8+ T-cell counts. Once treatment began, public clonotypes, which were uncommon, contracted or stayed stable.

Using immunoSEQ multiplex PCR, the repertoire was profiled, and TCRdb retains in-frame clones only, with some absent. The repertoire holds some 28,000 clones, less than 60% seen once, with roughly 5.1% in the top ten. Specimen: PBMCs, collected before ibrutinib treatment. V is TRBV25-1 and J is TRBJ2-3, with TRBD1 matching 9 bases. The clonotype comes from a human donor with chronic lymphocytic leukemia. Written as DNA, the CDR3 is TGTGCCAGCAGTGAAACAGGGGGCCTTGTAACCACAGATACGCAGTATTTT. Protein: CASSETGGLVTTDTQYF.